The T cell receptor beta chain under discussion was sequenced for a study of cytomegalovirus exposure and HLA in healthy donors. Study-wide findings and caveats: Rare TCR sequences predominated, though certain public TCRs were found in many donors.

CDR3 length equals 13 residues. With 6 bases clipped from V and 6 bases from J, the junction kept 7 bases outside the gene matches. Germline V gene lookup returns CDR1 MNHEY and CDR2 SMNVEV (reference sequence). Comment on this clone: Its cognate antigen is unknown.

Profiling relied on immunoSEQ multiplex PCR, and the TCRdb table lists in-frame clones only, not all of them. The sample consists of about 110,000 clones, around 90% of them appearing once. The rearrangement joins TRBV27 to TRBJ2-5, with 7 bases aligning to TRBD2. The sequence was obtained from a woman aged 18-29 years in good health and CMV-seronegative. Sequenced: PBMCs. The CDR3: CASRLLAPKTQYF. In DNA form, the CDR3 reads TGTGCCAGCAGGCTACTAGCGCCGAAGACCCAGTACTTC.